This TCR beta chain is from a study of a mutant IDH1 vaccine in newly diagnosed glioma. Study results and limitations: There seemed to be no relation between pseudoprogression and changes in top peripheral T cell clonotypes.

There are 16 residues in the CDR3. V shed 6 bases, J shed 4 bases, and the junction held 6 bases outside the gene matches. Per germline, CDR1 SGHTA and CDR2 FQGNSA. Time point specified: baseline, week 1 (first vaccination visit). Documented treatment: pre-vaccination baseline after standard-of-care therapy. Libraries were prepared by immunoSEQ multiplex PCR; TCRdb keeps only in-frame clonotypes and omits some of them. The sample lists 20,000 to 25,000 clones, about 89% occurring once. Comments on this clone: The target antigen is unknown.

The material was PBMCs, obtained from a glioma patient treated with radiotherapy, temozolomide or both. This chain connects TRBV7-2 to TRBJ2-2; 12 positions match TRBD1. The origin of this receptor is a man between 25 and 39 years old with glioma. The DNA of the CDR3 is TGTGCCAGCAGGGGACAGGGGGCGCTGACCACCGGGGAGCTGTTTTTT. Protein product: CASRGQGALTTGELFF.